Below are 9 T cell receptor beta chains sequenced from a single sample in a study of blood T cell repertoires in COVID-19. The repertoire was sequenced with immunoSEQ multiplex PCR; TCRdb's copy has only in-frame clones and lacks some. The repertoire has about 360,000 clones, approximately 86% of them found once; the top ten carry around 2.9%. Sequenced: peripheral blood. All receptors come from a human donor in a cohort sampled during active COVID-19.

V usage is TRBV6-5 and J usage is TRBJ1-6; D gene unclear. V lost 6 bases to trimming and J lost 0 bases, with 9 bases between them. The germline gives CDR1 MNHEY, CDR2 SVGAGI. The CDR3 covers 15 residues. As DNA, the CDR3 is TGTGCCAGCAGGTCAGAAAGCTCCTATAATTCACCCCTCCACTTT. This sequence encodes CASRSESSYNSPLHF.

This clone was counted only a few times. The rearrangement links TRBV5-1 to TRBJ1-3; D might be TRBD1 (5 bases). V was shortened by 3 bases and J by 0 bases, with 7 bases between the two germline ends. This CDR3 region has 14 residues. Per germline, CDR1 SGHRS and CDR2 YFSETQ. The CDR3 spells CASSSDTSGNTIYF. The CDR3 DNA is TGCGCCAGCAGCTCGGACACCTCTGGAAACACCATATATTTT.

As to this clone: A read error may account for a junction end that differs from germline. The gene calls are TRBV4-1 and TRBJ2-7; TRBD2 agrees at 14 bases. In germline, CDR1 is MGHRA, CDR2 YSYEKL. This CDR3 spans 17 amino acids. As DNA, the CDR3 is TGCGCCAGCAGCCAAGAAAGGGGGACTAGCGGGAGCTACGAGCAATACTTC. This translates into CASSQERGTSGSYEQYF.

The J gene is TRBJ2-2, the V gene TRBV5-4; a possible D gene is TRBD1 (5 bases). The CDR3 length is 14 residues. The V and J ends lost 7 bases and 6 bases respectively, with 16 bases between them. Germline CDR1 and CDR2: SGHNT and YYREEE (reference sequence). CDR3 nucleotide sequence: TGTGCCAGCGGTCAAGACAGAGCCGCCGGGGAGCTGTTTTTT. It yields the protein CASGQDRAAGELFF.

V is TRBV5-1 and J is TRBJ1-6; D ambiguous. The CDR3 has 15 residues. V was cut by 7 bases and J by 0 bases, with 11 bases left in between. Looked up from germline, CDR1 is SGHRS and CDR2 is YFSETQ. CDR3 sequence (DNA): TGCGCCAGCCGTGCGGGGAGCTCCTATAATTCACCCCTCCACTTT. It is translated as CASRAGSSYNSPLHF.

The chain's CDR3 is CASSPDSGDYEQYF. DNA for the CDR3: TGTGCCAGCTCACCAGACTCAGGGGACTACGAGCAGTACTTC. J is TRBJ2-7 and V is TRBV18; possible D gene TRBD1, 6 bases. The germline CDR1 and CDR2 sequences are KGHSH and LQKENI. CDR3 size: 14 residues. Trimming shortened V by 2 bases and J by 3 bases, and 11 bases separated the two germline ends.

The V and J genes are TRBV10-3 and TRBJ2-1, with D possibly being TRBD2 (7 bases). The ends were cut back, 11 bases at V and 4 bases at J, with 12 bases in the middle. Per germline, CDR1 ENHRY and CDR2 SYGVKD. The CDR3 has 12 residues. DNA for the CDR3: TGTGCCTCCGGGGGGCCGTACAATGAGCAGTTCTTC. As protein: CASGGPYNEQFF.

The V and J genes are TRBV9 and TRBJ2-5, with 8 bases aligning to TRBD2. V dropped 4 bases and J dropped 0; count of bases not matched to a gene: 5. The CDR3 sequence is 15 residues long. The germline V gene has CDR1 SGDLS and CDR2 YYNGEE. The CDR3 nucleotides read TGTGCCAGCAGCCCCGGGGGGGCCTACCAAGAGACCCAGTACTTC. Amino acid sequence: CASSPGGAYQETQYF. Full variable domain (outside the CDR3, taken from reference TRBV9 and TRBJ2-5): DSGVTQTPKHLITATGQRVTLRCSPRSGDLSVYWYQQSLDQGLQFLIQYYNGEERAKGNILERFSAQQFPDLHSELNLSSLELGDSALYFCASSPGGAYQETQYFGPGTRLLVL.

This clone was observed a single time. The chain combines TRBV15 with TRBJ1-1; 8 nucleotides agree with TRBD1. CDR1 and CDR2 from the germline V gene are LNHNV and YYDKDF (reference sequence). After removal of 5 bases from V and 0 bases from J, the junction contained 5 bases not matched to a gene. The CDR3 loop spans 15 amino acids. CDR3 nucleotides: TGTGCCACCAGCGGGGGACAGGATTTGAACACTGAAGCTTTCTTT. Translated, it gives CATSGGQDLNTEAFF.